These T cell receptor beta chains were read from a single sample in a study of human T cells and chemical hapten exposure. One entry per CDR3 protein results from TCRdb running MiXCR on the RACE reads. The sample has under 400,000 distinct CDR3 sequences, approximately 5% seen once. The sequencing used whole blood, collected in connection with sensitization to the hapten diphenylcyclopropenone (DPC). These receptors were collected from a woman aged 45-65 years with alopecia areata. Some clones in this sample may be carry-over from other donors' samples. The conserved cysteine and the conserved F or W are not part of the CDR3 here.

v_gene	CDR3aa
TRBV6-5	ASSFRGTDPNTEAF
TRBV9	ASSVGLDTQY
TRBV10-2	ASSPPGQKNTIY
TRBV29-1	SADGGGRDEKLF
TRBV7-9	ASSIRLAGMTDTQY
TRBV28	ASGFYEQY
TRBV20-1	SATPGLAGQTQY
TRBV6-5	ASGTVNTGELF
TRBV30	AWSVRRGTDTQY
TRBV7-2	ASSLSLAAIYGYT
TRBV19	ASTTQGMGAKNIQY
TRBV7-3	ASSLNPPHAGDTQY
TRBV4-2	ASSQERLVAGELF
TRBV11-2	ASTRALGTGELF
TRBV5-6	ASSLPKSRAYGYT
TRBV6-2/TRBV6-3	ASRKGQFAADTEAF
TRBV29-1	SVGGLGRSYEQY
TRBV9	ASSVGVTPAGNTIY
TRBV20-1	SARGGSRADTQY
TRBV30	ACWGQETIQY
TRBV28	ASREGGEETQY
TRBV5-1	ASSPGQENIQY
TRBV9	ASSVASGTTEQF
TRBV11-2	ASSPLAGESYNEQF
TRBV10-1	ASSELSGTGLYEQY
TRBV20-1	SALGQGPYGYT
TRBV12-3/TRBV12-4	ASSFRPDEQF
TRBV7-2	ASRNETSLLEETQY
TRBV9	ASSVTVGTGELF
TRBV12-3/TRBV12-4	ASRTGEHSPLH
TRBV7-2	ASSLVGQGDGYT